This T cell receptor beta chain stems from a study of graft-versus-host responses after intestinal transplantation. Notes on this clone: As yet, its antigen is unknown.

The study's findings and limits: Recipient marrow held GvH clones, some first seen in ileum or blood.

The V gene's germline CDR1 is GTSNPN and CDR2 SVGIG (reference sequence). This CDR3 spans 13 amino acids. The V end lost 3 bases, the J end lost 7 bases, and 12 bases lay between the germline ends. Sequencing used immunoSEQ multiplex PCR; TCRdb keeps in-frame clones, though not all of them. The table lists more than 75,000 clones, around 93% of them singletons, with approximately 0.32% in the top ten. This clonotype was sampled from a human donor who was the organ donor for an intestinal transplant. The sequencing here drew on unstimulated CD4+ T cells sorted from spleen or lymph node cells, taken before transplant. J is TRBJ1-4 and V is TRBV30, with a tentative D call TRBD1 (5 bases). CDR3 nucleotide sequence: TGTGCCTGGAGCTCGATGGGGGGTGAAAAACTGTTTTTT. Translating it yields CAWSSMGGEKLFF.